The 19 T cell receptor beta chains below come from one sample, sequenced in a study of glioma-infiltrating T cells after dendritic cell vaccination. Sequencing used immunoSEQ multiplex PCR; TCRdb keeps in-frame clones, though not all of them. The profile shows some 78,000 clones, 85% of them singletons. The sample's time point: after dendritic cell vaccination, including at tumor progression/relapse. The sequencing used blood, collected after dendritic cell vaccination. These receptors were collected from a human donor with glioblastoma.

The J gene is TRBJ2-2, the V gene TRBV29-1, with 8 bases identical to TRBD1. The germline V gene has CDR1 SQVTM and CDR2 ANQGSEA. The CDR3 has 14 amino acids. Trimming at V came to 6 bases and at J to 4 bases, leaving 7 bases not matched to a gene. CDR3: CSVFDRGGTGELFF. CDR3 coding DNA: TGCAGCGTCTTCGACAGGGGTGGCACCGGGGAGCTGTTTTTT.

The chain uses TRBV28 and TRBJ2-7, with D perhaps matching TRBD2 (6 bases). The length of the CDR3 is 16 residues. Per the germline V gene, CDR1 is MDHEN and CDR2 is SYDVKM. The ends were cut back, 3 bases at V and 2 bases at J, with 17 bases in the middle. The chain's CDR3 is CASSFLLETRTYEQYF. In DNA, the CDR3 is TGTGCCAGCAGTTTTCTCTTGGAGACTAGGACCTACGAGCAGTACTTC.

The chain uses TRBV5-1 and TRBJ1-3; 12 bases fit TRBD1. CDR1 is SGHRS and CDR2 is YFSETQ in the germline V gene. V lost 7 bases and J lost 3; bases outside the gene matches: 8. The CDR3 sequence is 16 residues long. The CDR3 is CASRDRGRGNGNTIYF. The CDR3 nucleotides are TGCGCCAGCCGGGACAGGGGGCGAGGGAATGGAAACACCATATATTTT.

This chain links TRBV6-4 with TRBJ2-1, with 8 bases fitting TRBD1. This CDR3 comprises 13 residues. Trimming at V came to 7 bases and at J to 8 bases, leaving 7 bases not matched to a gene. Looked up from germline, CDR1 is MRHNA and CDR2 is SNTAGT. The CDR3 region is CASIQGVKDEQFF. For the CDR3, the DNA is TGTGCCAGCATACAGGGGGTTAAGGATGAGCAGTTCTTC.

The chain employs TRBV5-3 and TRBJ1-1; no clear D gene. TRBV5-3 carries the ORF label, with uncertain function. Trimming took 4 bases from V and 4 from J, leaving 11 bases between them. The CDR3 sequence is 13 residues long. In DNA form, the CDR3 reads TGTGCCAGAAGCGTGCAGGTGAGCACTGAAGCTTTCTTT. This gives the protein CARSVQVSTEAFF.

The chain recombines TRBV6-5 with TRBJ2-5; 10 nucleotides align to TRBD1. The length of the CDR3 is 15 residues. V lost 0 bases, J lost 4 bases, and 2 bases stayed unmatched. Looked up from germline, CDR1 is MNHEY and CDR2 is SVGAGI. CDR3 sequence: CASSYSGQGRETQYF. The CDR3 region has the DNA TGTGCCAGCAGTTACTCGGGACAGGGGCGAGAGACCCAGTACTTC.

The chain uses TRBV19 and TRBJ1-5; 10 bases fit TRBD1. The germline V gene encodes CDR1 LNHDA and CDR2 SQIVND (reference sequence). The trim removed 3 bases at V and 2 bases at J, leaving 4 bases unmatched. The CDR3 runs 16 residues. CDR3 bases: TGTGCCAGTAGTATGCGACAGGGGGCTGGCAATCAGCCCCAGCATTTT. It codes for CASSMRQGAGNQPQHF.

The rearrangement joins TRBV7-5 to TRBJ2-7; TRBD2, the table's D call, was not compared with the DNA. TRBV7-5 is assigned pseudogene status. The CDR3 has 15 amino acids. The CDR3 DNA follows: TGTGTCAGAAGTTCAGTCAGCGGGAGCTCCTACGAGCAGTACTTC. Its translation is CVRSSVSGSSYEQYF.

CDR3 in DNA: TGTGCCAGCAGCTCCCGGGGGGGGCAGGGTGCCTGGTCCTACGAGCAGTACTTC. This translates into CASSSRGGQGAWSYEQYF. V is TRBV7-9 and J is TRBJ2-7; 8 bases are shared with TRBD2. The V and J ends lost 4 bases and 1 base, in that order; junction bases with no gene match: 15. The CDR3 extends over 18 amino acids. The germline gives CDR1 SEHNR, CDR2 FQNEAQ (reference sequence).

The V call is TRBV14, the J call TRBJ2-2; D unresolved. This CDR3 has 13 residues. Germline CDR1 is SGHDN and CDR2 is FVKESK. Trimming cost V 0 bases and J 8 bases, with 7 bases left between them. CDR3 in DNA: TGTGCCAGCAGCCAAGATCCCAGGGGGGAGCTGTTTTTT. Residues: CASSQDPRGELFF.

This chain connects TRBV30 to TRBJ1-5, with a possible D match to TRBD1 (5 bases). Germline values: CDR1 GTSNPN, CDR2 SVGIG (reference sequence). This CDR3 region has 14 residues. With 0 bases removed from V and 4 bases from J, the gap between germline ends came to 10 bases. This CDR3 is CAWSVRGGNQPQHF. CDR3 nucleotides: TGTGCCTGGAGTGTACGCGGGGGGAATCAGCCCCAGCATTTT.

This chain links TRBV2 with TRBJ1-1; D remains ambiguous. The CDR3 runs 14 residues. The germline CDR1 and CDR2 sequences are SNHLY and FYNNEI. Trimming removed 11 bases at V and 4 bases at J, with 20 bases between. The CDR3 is CAGGLMTPPTEAFF. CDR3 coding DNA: TGTGCCGGAGGATTAATGACACCACCCACTGAAGCTTTCTTT.

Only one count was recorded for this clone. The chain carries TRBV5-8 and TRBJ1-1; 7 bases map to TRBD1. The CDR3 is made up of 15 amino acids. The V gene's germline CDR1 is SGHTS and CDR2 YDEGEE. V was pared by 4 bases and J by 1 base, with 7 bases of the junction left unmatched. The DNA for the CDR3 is TGTGCCAGCAGCGCGCGACAGGGAAAGAACACTGAAGCTTTCTTT. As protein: CASSARQGKNTEAFF.

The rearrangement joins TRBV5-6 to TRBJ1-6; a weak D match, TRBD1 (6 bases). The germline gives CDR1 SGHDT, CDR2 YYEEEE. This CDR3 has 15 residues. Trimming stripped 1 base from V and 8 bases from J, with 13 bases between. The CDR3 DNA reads TGTGCCAGCAGCTTGCGCACAGGGTTGGATTCACCCCTCCACTTT. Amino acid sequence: CASSLRTGLDSPLHF.

DNA of the CDR3: TGTGCCAGCAGTTCGGACAGGGAGCGCAATGAGCAGTTCTTC. Translating it yields CASSSDRERNEQFF. The chain joins TRBV27 to TRBJ2-1; 8 bases are shared with TRBD1. J lost 6 bases, V lost 4 bases, and 5 bases had no gene match. The CDR3 has 14 amino acids. Germline CDR1 and CDR2: MNHEY and SMNVEV (reference sequence).

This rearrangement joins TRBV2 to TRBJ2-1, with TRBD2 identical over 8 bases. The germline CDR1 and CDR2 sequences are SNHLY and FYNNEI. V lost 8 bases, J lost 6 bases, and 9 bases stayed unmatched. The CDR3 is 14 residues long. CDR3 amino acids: CASVGTRVSNEQFF. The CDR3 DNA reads TGTGCCAGCGTCGGGACTAGGGTGAGCAATGAGCAGTTCTTC.

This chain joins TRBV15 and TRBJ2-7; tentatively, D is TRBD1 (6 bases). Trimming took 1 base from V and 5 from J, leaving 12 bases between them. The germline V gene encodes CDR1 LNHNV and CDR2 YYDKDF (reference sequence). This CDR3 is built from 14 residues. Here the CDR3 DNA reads TGTGCCACCAGCAGAGTACAGGGAGTCGACGAGCAGTACTTC. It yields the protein CATSRVQGVDEQYF.

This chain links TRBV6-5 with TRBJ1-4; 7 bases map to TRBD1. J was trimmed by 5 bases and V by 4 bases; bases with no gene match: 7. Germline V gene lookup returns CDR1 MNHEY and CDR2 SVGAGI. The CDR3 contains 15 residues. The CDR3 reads CASSFSGTVNEKLFF. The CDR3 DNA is TGTGCCAGCAGTTTCTCCGGGACAGTCAATGAAAAACTGTTTTTT.

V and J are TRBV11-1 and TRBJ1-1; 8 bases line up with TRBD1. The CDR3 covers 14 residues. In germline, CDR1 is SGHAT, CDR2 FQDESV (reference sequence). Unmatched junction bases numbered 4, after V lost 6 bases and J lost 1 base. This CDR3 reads CASRRDRRNTEAFF. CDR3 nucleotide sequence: TGTGCCAGCAGAAGGGACAGGAGGAACACTGAAGCTTTCTTT.